The 21 T cell receptor beta chains presented below share a single source sample, sequenced in a study of T cell responses to AZD1222 COVID-19 vaccine. Assay: immunoSEQ multiplex PCR; the TCRdb copy retains only in-frame clones and omits some. The sample includes around 100,000 clones, about 87% of them seen just once. Sequenced material: peripheral blood, taken on day 0 of AZD1222 vaccination. The receptor set was obtained from an adult in good health.

This rearrangement joins TRBV4-2 to TRBJ1-1; TRBD1 aligns across 11 bases. The V gene's germline CDR1 is LGHNA and CDR2 YNFKEQ. This CDR3 comprises 16 residues. V dropped 3 bases and J dropped 5; count of bases not matched to a gene: 8. CDR3 protein: CASSHPLGDRGTEAFF. The CDR3 DNA follows: TGTGCCAGCAGCCATCCCCTAGGGGACAGGGGGACTGAAGCTTTCTTT.

V gene TRBV7-2 combines with J gene TRBJ2-7; D uncertain. Germline CDR1 reads SGHTA; CDR2 reads FQGNSA. There are 12 residues in the CDR3. V was shortened by 6 bases and J by 3 bases, with 9 bases between the two germline ends. The CDR3 spells CASRSDGYEQYF. The CDR3 coding sequence is TGTGCCAGCAGAAGTGACGGCTACGAGCAGTACTTC.

The chain has TRBV18 and TRBJ1-5; 10 bases map to TRBD1. There are 15 residues in the CDR3. Germline lookup yields CDR1 KGHSH and CDR2 LQKENI. After removal of 0 bases from V and 4 bases from J, the junction contained 0 bases not matched to a gene. The CDR3 coding sequence is TGTGCCAGCTCACCACCGGGACAGGGGAATCAGCCCCAGCATTTT. It yields the protein CASSPPGQGNQPQHF.

The rearrangement links TRBV13 to TRBJ2-1, with 13 bases identical to TRBD2. Germline CDR1 is PRHDT and CDR2 is FYEKMQ (reference sequence). V was pared by 2 bases and J by 7 bases, with 8 bases of the junction left unmatched. The CDR3 totals 17 residues. In DNA form, the CDR3 reads TGTGCCAGCAGCTTATCCTCGACTAGCGGGAGGATAAATGAGCAGTTCTTC. Translated: CASSLSSTSGRINEQFF.

This clone was counted only a few times. The gene calls are TRBV4-1 and TRBJ2-7, with 9 nucleotides matching TRBD2. V was pared by 4 bases and J by 5 bases, with 6 bases of the junction left unmatched. Per germline, CDR1 MGHRA and CDR2 YSYEKL. There are 14 residues in the CDR3. The CDR3 is CASSPTGLANEQYF. DNA of the CDR3: TGCGCCAGCAGCCCCACGGGACTAGCTAACGAGCAGTACTTC.

The rearrangement joins TRBV7-2 to TRBJ1-1, with D unclear. Germline-derived CDR1 and CDR2 are SGHTA and FQGNSA. Trimming pared 7 bases from V and 1 base from J, leaving 10 bases between. The CDR3 sequence is 13 residues long. The chain's CDR3 is CASTLSWNTEAFF. Written as DNA, the CDR3 is TGTGCCAGCACCCTATCGTGGAACACTGAAGCTTTCTTT.

The rearrangement uses TRBV6-2 or TRBV6-3 and TRBJ1-5, with D maybe TRBD1 (5 bases). V lost 4 bases and J lost 3, with 10 bases in between. Germline-derived CDR1 and CDR2 are MNHEY and SVGEGT. There are 14 residues in the CDR3. The CDR3 reads CASSSGANNQPQHF. CDR3 DNA: TGTGCCAGCAGTTCCGGGGCCAACAATCAGCCCCAGCATTTT.

This clone has just a few counts. V and J are TRBV11-2 and TRBJ1-3, with D maybe TRBD1 (5 bases). With 5 bases removed from V and 0 bases from J, the gap between germline ends came to 17 bases. The V gene's germline CDR1 is SGHAT and CDR2 FQNNGV. This CDR3 has 17 residues. This CDR3 reads CASSPRDGYISGNTIYF. As DNA, the CDR3 is TGTGCCAGCAGCCCTCGGGACGGCTATATCTCTGGAAACACCATATATTTT.

This clone came up once. The V gene is TRBV6-5, the J gene TRBJ1-3, with a weak D call TRBD1 (5 bases). Per germline, CDR1 MNHEY and CDR2 SVGAGI. V was clipped by 3 bases and J by 0 bases, with 12 bases between them. The CDR3 spans 16 residues. CDR3 sequence reads: CASSYGDGISGNTIYF. CDR3 DNA: TGTGCCAGCAGTTATGGGGACGGAATCTCTGGAAACACCATATATTTT.

This chain connects TRBV6-1 to TRBJ2-1; D unresolved. V dropped 3 bases and J dropped 0 bases, with 6 bases sitting between them. Germline V gives CDR1 MNHNS, CDR2 SASEGT. This CDR3 comprises 14 residues. Here the CDR3 DNA reads TGTGCCAGCAGTGACAGGAGCTCCTACAATGAGCAGTTCTTC. Its protein product is CASSDRSSYNEQFF.

The chain is built from TRBV3-1 (or the pseudogene TRBV3-2) and TRBJ1-2; TRBD1 might be the D (5 bases). Germline loops: CDR1 LGHDT, CDR2 YNNKEL (reference sequence). This CDR3 spans 15 amino acids. V lost 4 bases and J 0 bases, leaving 12 bases between the germline ends. The CDR3 protein is CASSPRTPTNYGYTF. The CDR3 nucleotides are TGTGCCAGCAGCCCCCGGACACCTACTAACTATGGCTACACCTTC.

The CDR3, as DNA: TGTGCCAGCAGTGAAGCTACTAGCGGGAGGCGACGGTTCTTC. Amino acids: CASSEATSGRRRFF. This chain links TRBV6-1 with TRBJ2-1; 12 positions agree with TRBD2. The CDR3 has 14 amino acids. The ends lost 0 bases at V and 15 bases at J; junction bases unmatched: 6. In germline, CDR1 is MNHNS, CDR2 SASEGT.

The genes are TRBV18 and TRBJ2-5; the D gene could be TRBD1 or TRBD2 (5 bases each). There are 15 residues in the CDR3. Germline loops: CDR1 KGHSH, CDR2 LQKENI. The V end was cut by 3 bases, the J end by 4 bases, with 15 bases between. CDR3 in DNA: TGTGCCAGCTCACCCTCTGGGACCCCCGGAGAGACCCAGTACTTC. Its translation is CASSPSGTPGETQYF.

The V and J genes are TRBV6-6 and TRBJ2-1, with unresolved D. Trimming removed 5 bases at V and 8 bases at J, with 10 bases between. Per the germline V gene, CDR1 is MNHNY and CDR2 is SVGAGI (reference sequence). CDR3 size: 12 residues. The CDR3 loop is CASSPVNDEQFF. DNA of the CDR3: TGTGCCAGCAGTCCAGTTAATGATGAGCAGTTCTTC.

The chain combines TRBV6-2 or TRBV6-3 with TRBJ2-1; TRBD2 aligns across 10 bases. The germline CDR1 and CDR2 sequences are MNHEY and SVGEGT. There are 18 residues in the CDR3. The trim removed 1 base at V and 7 bases at J, leaving 13 bases unmatched. DNA of the CDR3: TGTGCCAGCAGTTACTATAGGCTAGCGGGAGTGCCGTGGAATGAGCAGTTCTTC. Translated, it gives CASSYYRLAGVPWNEQFF.

This chain joins TRBV11-2 and TRBJ2-7; D unresolved. Deletions cut 3 bases from V and 0 bases from J, with 12 bases between. Per the germline V gene, CDR1 is SGHAT and CDR2 is FQNNGV. This CDR3 is 15 amino acids long. CDR3 nucleotide sequence: TGTGCCAGCAGCTTCTCCGTCTCGAGCTCCTACGAGCAGTACTTC. It yields the protein CASSFSVSSSYEQYF.

The V and J genes are TRBV2 and TRBJ2-7, with TRBD1 identical over 7 bases. This CDR3 spans 15 amino acids. V lost 4 bases to trimming and J lost 3 bases; unmatched junction nucleotides: 9. Per the germline V gene, CDR1 is SNHLY and CDR2 is FYNNEI. CDR3 sequence reads: CASSAYRGLYYEQYF. CDR3 coding DNA: TGTGCCAGCAGTGCTTACAGGGGATTATACTACGAGCAGTACTTC.

The chain has TRBV18 and TRBJ1-4, with a weak D call TRBD1 (5 bases). This CDR3 is built from 14 residues. CDR1 is KGHSH and CDR2 is LQKENI in the germline V gene. V was pared by 0 bases and J by 6 bases, with 8 bases between. This chain's CDR3 is CASSPPGGDEKLFF. CDR3 bases: TGTGCCAGCTCACCACCGGGGGGAGATGAAAAACTGTTTTTT. The whole variable domain, remainder taken from reference TRBV18 and TRBJ1-4, is NAGVMQNPRHLVRRRGQEARLRCSPMKGHSHVYWYRQLPEEGLKFMVYLQKENIIDESGMPKERFSAEFPKEGPSILRIQQVVRGDSAAYFCASSPPGGDEKLFFGSGTQLSVL.

The rearrangement uses TRBV5-4 and TRBJ1-2; TRBD1 matches at 12 bases. V was clipped by 3 bases and J by 7 bases; unmatched bases: 7. This CDR3 is built from 15 residues. The germline CDR1 and CDR2 sequences are SGHNT and YYREEE (reference sequence). In DNA form, the CDR3 reads TGTGCCAGCAGCTCACCGGGACAGGGGGCGCGTGGCTACACCTTC. The encoded protein is CASSSPGQGARGYTF.

This clone was counted only a few times. The chain uses TRBV18 and TRBJ2-1, with TRBD1 as a possible D gene (5 bases). CDR3 length equals 16 residues. The germline gives CDR1 KGHSH, CDR2 LQKENI. V was trimmed by 5 bases and J by 6 bases, leaving 20 bases between them. The CDR3 here is CASSATGQRSGNEQFF. The CDR3 DNA is TGTGCCAGCTCAGCAACTGGACAACGCTCGGGCAATGAGCAGTTCTTC.

This clone occurred once. The genes are TRBV19 and TRBJ1-5; D uncertain. Trimming took 1 base from V and 0 from J, leaving 16 bases between them. This CDR3 spans 18 amino acids. Germline-derived CDR1 and CDR2 are LNHDA and SQIVND (reference sequence). CDR3 nucleotide sequence: TGTGCCAGTAGTATAGGCTATGCGGGAGTTGATAGCAATCAGCCCCAGCATTTT. The encoded protein is CASSIGYAGVDSNQPQHF.